This T cell receptor beta chain is drawn from a study of blood T cell repertoires in COVID-19. Looking at the study overall: PBMCs, B-cell-depleted T cells, or T cells provided the cDNA or gDNA that made up the material.

J gave up 7 bases and V 0 bases, and 12 bases lay outside the gene matches. Per the germline V gene, CDR1 is SGDLS and CDR2 is YYNGEE. This CDR3 is 16 amino acids long. Participants had their cohort set by participant-reported clinical history. The recovered donors of Cohort 3 showed two negative PCRs, clearance, or symptom resolution. Libraries were prepared by immunoSEQ multiplex PCR; TCRdb keeps only in-frame clonotypes and omits some of them. This sample has about 150,000 clones, with 80% to 90% found just once. This TCR derives from a man aged 50-59 years who had recovered from COVID-19. The chain recombines TRBV9 with TRBJ2-7; 8 nucleotides match TRBD1. Sequencing input: PBMCs or T cells enriched from blood (not recorded which). The CDR3 bases are TGTGCCAGCAGCGTAGGGTCGACAGGGGATATGGGGGAGCAGTACTTC. Translating it yields CASSVGSTGDMGEQYF.